What follows is one TCR beta chain and its context. Its target is not known. Germline CDR1 is SGHTA and CDR2 is FQGTGA. Trimming cost V 2 bases and J 6 bases, with 11 bases left between them. The CDR3 sequence is 14 residues long. This sample is drawn from a study of shared clonotypes between healthy human individuals. Study-wide results and limits: Rarefaction showed sorted-subset sequencing was incomplete despite large depth. What naive subsets generally showed was a larger estimated richness than memory subsets showed.

Deep-level assay runs were performed. Generated by immunoSEQ multiplex PCR, the TCRdb table keeps only in-frame clones and is missing some. The top ten clones hold roughly 0.65% of a sample with 900,000 to 1,200,000 clones, 75% to 85% of them seen once. The rearrangement joins TRBV7-3 to TRBJ2-1; D not resolved. This sequence originates from a man between 18 and 35 years old in good health. Some clones in this sample may be carry-over from other donors' samples. Sequenced input: memory CD4+ T cells from PBMCs. Subset here: CD45RA-negative fraction. The CDR3 DNA is TGTGCCAGCAGCTTACGTGGTCGGGTCAATGAGCAGTTCTTC. Encoded protein: CASSLRGRVNEQFF.